The TCR beta chain under discussion was sequenced for a study of technical replicates of blood from several donors. The CDR3 runs 12 residues. Trimming took off 7 bases at V and 0 bases at J, with 4 bases between the two ends. Germline V lookup: CDR1 ENHRY, CDR2 SYGVKD. The protocol was immunoSEQ multiplex PCR, while the TCRdb copy is restricted to in-frame clones and leaves out a portion. In the table there are about 70,000 clones, approximately 92% of which are singletons. The specimen sequenced was T cells isolated from PBMCs. This receptor was identified in a human donor in good health. This chain uses TRBV10-3 with TRBJ1-3, with D hard to call. The CDR3 protein is CAINHSGNTIYF. In DNA form, the CDR3 reads TGTGCCATCAATCACTCTGGAAACACCATATATTTT.